The clone carrying this TCR beta chain showed up just a few times. Its antigen is still unknown. V was pared by 1 base and J by 5 bases, with 9 bases between. The CDR3 runs 13 residues. Per the germline V gene, CDR1 is KGHSH and CDR2 is LQKENI. Isolated RNA was reverse transcribed in full, so expressed TCRB transcripts were sequenced. The study sequenced naive, central memory and regulatory T cell samples to an average of about 4 million reads. Sequencing was performed with immunoSEQ multiplex PCR; in TCRdb, only in-frame clones are kept and a portion is missing. Of 600,000 to 700,000 clones listed, under 15% are singletons. This record comes from a study of beta chain features in type 1 diabetes. Broader study findings: Sequencing of cDNA might inflate the share of cells that strongly express TCR. Across all four CD4+ subsets, people with type 1 diabetes showed modestly shorter TCRB CDR3s.

This chain uses TRBV18 with TRBJ2-7; D gene unclear. Material for sequencing was naive CD4+ T cells from blood. This receptor was taken from a man aged 25 to 40 with type 1 diabetes. Here the CDR3 reads CASSPRAEHEQYF. CDR3 coding DNA: TGTGCCAGCTCACCACGGGCAGAGCACGAGCAGTACTTC.